The clone carrying this TCR beta chain was found many times. TCRdb recomputed calls from the 5' RACE reads with MiXCR, one row per CDR3 protein. The table lists around 160,000 distinct CDR3 sequences, under 7.5% of them singletons. The data derive from a study of T cells after yellow fever vaccination. The CDR3 has 15 amino acids. V shed 6 bases and J 0 bases; nucleotides not matched to a gene: 7. Per germline, CDR1 SGDLS and CDR2 YYNGEE. The source was CD4+ T cells sorted from PBMCs, collected about 5 days after the first yellow fever vaccination. The clonotype comes from a man between 18 and 35 years old who received the YFV17D yellow fever vaccine. The genes are TRBV9 and TRBJ2-3, with TRBD2 identical over 7 bases. CDR3 region: CASTPSGASTDTQYF. DNA of the CDR3: TGTGCCAGCACCCCGAGCGGGGCCAGCACAGATACGCAGTATTTT.